This T cell receptor beta chain is from a study of human T cells and chemical hapten exposure. Study-level background: The study sensitized with 2% DPC on a roughly 2 cm by roughly 2 cm patch of upper inner arm skin.

TCRdb passed the RACE reads through MiXCR, listing each CDR3 protein once. The profile shows roughly 100,000 distinct CDR3 sequences, 10% to 15% of them singletons. Time point indicated: pre-sensitization, week 0. This sample's treatment: therapeutic diphenylcyclopropenone sensitization with weekly scalp DPC. CDR1 and CDR2 from the germline V gene are MGHRA and YSYEKL. The CDR3 runs to 16 residues. The germline V and J ends were trimmed by 4 bases and 0 bases, with 16 bases remaining between them. This clonotype has just a few counts. This TCR was recovered from a woman between 50 and 59 years old with alopecia areata. Some clones in this sample may be carry-over from other donors' samples. The V gene is TRBV4-1, the J gene TRBJ2-7, with D perhaps assigned TRBD1 or TRBD2 (5 bases each). Material: whole blood, obtained in connection with sensitization to the hapten diphenylcyclopropenone (DPC). CDR3 coding DNA: TGCGCCAGCAGCCTACGTTATCGGGACCTCTCCTACGAGCAGTACTTC. Translating gives CASSLRYRDLSYEQYF.